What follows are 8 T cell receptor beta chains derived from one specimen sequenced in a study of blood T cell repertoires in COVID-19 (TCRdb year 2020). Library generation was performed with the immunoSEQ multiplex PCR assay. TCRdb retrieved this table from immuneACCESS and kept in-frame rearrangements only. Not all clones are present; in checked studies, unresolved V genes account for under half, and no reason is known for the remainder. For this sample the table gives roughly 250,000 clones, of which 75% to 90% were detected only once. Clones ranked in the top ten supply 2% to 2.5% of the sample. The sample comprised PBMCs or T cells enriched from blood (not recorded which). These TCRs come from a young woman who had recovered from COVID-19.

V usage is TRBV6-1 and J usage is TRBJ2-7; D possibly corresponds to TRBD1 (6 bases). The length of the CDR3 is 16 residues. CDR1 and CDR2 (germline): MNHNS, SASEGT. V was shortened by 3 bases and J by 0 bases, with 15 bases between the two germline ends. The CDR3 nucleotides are TGTGCCAGCAGTGATTTTTGGGACATCTCCTCCTACGAGCAGTACTTC. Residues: CASSDFWDISSYEQYF.

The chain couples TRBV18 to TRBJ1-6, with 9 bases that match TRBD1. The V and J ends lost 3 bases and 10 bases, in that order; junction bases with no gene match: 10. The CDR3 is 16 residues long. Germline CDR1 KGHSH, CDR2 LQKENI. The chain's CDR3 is CASSPTGQGEGSPLHF. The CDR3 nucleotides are TGTGCCAGCTCACCGACGGGACAGGGAGAGGGATCACCCCTCCACTTT.

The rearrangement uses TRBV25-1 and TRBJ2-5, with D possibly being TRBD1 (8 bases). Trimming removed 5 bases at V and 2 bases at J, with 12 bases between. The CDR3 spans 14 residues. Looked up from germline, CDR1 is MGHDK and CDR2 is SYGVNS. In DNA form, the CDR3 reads TGTGCCAGCAGTACACAGGGGGGGCAAGAGACCCAGTACTTC. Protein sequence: CASSTQGGQETQYF.

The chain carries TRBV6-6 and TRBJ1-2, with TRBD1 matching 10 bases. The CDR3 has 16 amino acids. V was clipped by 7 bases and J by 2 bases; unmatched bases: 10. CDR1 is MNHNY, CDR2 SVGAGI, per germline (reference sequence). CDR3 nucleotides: TGTGCCAGCATCAGAGACAGGGGGCCCGTCAACTATGGCTACACCTTC. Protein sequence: CASIRDRGPVNYGYTF.

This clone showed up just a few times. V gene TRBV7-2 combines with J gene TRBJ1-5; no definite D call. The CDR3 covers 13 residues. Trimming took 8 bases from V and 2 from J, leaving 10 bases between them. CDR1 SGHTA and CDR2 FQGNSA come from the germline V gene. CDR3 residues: CASGVRGNQPQHF. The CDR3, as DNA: TGTGCCAGCGGGGTGCGGGGCAATCAGCCCCAGCATTTT.

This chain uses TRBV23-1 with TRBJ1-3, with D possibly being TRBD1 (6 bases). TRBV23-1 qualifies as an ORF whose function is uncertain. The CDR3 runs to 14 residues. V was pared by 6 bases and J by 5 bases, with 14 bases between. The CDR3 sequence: CASRLTRDRNTIYF. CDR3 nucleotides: TGCGCCAGCAGACTCACCAGGGACAGAAACACCATATATTTT.

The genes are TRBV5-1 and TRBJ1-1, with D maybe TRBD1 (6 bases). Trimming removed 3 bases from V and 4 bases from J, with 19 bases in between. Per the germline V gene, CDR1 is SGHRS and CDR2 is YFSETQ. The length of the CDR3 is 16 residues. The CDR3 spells CASSSGQLLGGTEAFF. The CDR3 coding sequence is TGCGCCAGCAGCTCAGGACAGCTACTTGGGGGCACTGAAGCTTTCTTT.

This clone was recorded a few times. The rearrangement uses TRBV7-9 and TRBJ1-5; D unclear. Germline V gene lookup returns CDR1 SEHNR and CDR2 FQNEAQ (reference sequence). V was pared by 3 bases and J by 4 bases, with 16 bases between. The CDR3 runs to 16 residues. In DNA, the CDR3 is TGTGCCAGCAGCTTGGGCGGGCCAGCCCTTAATCAGCCCCAGCATTTT. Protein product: CASSLGGPALNQPQHF.